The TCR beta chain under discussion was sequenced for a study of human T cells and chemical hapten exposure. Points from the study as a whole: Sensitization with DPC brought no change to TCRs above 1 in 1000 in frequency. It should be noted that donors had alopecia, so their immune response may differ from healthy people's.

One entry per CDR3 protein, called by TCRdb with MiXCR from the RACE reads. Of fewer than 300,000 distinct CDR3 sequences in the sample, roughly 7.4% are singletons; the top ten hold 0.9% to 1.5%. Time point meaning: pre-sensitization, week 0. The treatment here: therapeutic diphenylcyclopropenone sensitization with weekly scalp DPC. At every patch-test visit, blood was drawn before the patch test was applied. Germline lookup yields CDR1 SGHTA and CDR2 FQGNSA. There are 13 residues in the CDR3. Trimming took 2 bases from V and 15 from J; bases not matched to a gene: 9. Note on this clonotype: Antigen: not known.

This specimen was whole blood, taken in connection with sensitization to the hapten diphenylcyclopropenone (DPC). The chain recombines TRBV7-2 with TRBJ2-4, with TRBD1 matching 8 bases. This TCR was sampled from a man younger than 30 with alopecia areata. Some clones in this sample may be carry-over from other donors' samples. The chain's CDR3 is CASSLQDRAFLYF. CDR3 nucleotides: TGTGCCAGCAGCTTACAGGACAGGGCATTTCTGTACTTC. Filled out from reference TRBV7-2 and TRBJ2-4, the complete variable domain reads GAGVSQSPSNKVTEKGKDVELRCDPISGHTALYWYRQSLGQGLEFLIYFQGNSAPDKSGLPSDRFSAERTGGSVSTLTIQRTQQEDSAVYLCASSLQDRAFLYFGAGTRLSVL.